This is a list of T cell receptor beta chains from one sample in a study of technical replicates of blood from a handful of donors. The data were produced by immunoSEQ multiplex PCR, yet TCRdb's version contains in-frame clones alone and is incomplete. The sample carries some 57,000 clones, about 96% recorded once. The sample was T cells isolated from PBMCs. The receptor set was obtained from a human donor in good health. Both conserved end residues are part of each CDR3. Each record gives: clone size, V gene, D gene, J gene, CDR3 DNA, CDR3 protein. D genes are given only for firm matches. Expanded clones are given a class, and other clones once, few, many or no size at all.

>NA|TRBV5-6|TRBD1|TRBJ2-7
TGTGCCAGCAGCCCGGCGGGACAGGCCTACGAGCAGTACTTC
CASSPAGQAYEQYF
>NA|TRBV7-6|TRBD2|TRBJ2-3
TGTGCCAGCAGCTCTGGACTAGCGGGAGATACGCAGTATTTT
CASSSGLAGDTQYF
>NA|TRBV6-5|TRBD1|TRBJ2-7
TGTGCCAGCAGTTACATCGGTGCCAGGGGGCGGCGGGAGCAGTACTTC
CASSYIGARGRREQYF
>once|TRBV13|NA|TRBJ2-7
TGTGCCAGCAGCTTAGGTTTCGGGTACGAGCAGTACTTC
CASSLGFGYEQYF
>NA|TRBV28|NA|TRBJ1-5
TGTGCCAGCAGTTTAGACATTGGACGACAGACGAATTTT
CASSLDIGRQTNF
>NA|TRBV6-5|TRBD1|TRBJ2-4
TGTGCCAGCAGTTACTCGTGGACAGGGAACATTCAGTACTTC
CASSYSWTGNIQYF
>NA|TRBV15|NA|TRBJ2-4
TGTGCCACCAGGCCCGAAGGGGATACCAAAAACATTCAGTACTTC
CATRPEGDTKNIQYF
>NA|TRBV4-2|TRBD2|TRBJ2-1
TGTGCCAGCAGCCAAGGGTCTAGCGGGAGCTGGGGTGAGCAGTTCTTC
CASSQGSSGSWGEQFF
>NA|TRBV6-1|TRBD2|TRBJ2-7
TGTGCCAGCAGTCCCTGGGAGGGGCCTACCTACGAGCAGTACTTC
CASSPWEGPTYEQYF
>once|TRBV18|TRBD2|TRBJ2-7
TGTGCCAGCTCAGAACTAGCGGAGGGCGAGCAGTACTTC
CASSELAEGEQYF
>NA|TRBV2|NA|TRBJ2-1
TGTGCCAGCAGTGGCGGGACCCTTTACAATGAGCAGTTCTTC
CASSGGTLYNEQFF
>NA|TRBV19|TRBD1|TRBJ1-4
TGTGCCAGTAGACAGGGGGGGGCCATTAATGAAAAACTGTTTTTT
CASRQGGAINEKLFF
>NA|TRBV6-1|NA|TRBJ2-7
TGTGCCAGCAATCTCTACCCCTCCACCTACGAGCAGTACTTC
CASNLYPSTYEQYF
>NA|TRBV9|TRBD1|TRBJ1-1
TGTGCCAGCAGCGTAGCACCCCAGGGGGCCATGAACACTGAAGCTTTCTTT
CASSVAPQGAMNTEAFF
>NA|TRBV2|TRBD2|TRBJ2-7
TGTGCCAGCAGTTCCGGACTAGCGGGAGGGAACTACGAGCAGTACTTC
CASSSGLAGGNYEQYF
>NA|TRBV4-1|TRBD1|TRBJ2-7
TGCGCCAGCAGCCAAGATGGACAGGGGTTATACGAGCAGTACTTC
CASSQDGQGLYEQYF
>NA|TRBV9|NA|TRBJ2-7
TGTGCCAGCAGCGTAGGAGGGTTGATAGGCGAGCAGTACTTC
CASSVGGLIGEQYF